The 2 T cell receptor beta chains listed next were all sequenced from one sample in a study of blood T cell repertoires in COVID-19. Sequencing was performed with immunoSEQ multiplex PCR; in TCRdb, only in-frame clones are kept and a portion is missing. The sample records about 270,000 clones, approximately 86% being singletons. The source material was peripheral blood. Receptors originate from a man aged 40-49 years with active or convalescent COVID-19.

The genes are TRBV2 and TRBJ1-3; TRBD1 matches 10 bases. After removal of 3 bases from V and 4 bases from J, the junction contained 6 bases not matched to a gene. Germline values: CDR1 SNHLY, CDR2 FYNNEI. The length of the CDR3 is 16 residues. CDR3 nucleotide sequence: TGTGCCAGCAGTGAGACAGGGGGCTCTTACGGAAACACCATATATTTT. Residues: CASSETGGSYGNTIYF.

This clone was detected once. The chain carries TRBV10-1 and TRBJ1-1, with D unclear. The V gene's germline CDR1 is WNHNN and CDR2 SYGVQD (reference sequence). The CDR3 extends over 13 amino acids. Between the trimmed V and J ends, which lost 6 bases and 0 bases, there was a span of 8 bases. The CDR3 DNA follows: TGCGCCAGCAGCTACAGCATGAACACTGAAGCTTTCTTT. It yields the protein CASSYSMNTEAFF.